These 26 T cell receptor beta chains originate from one sample sequenced in a study of neurological immune-mediated disorders. Each CDR3 protein is one row after TCRdb ran MiXCR on the 5' RACE reads. The sample consists of fewer than 30,000 distinct CDR3 sequences, about 6.7% of them appearing once. The sample was PBMCs. These receptors all come from a woman aged 40 to 50 in good health.

In this sample, this clonotype turned up many times. The rearrangement uses TRBV5-6 and TRBJ1-1; 8 bases fit TRBD1. The CDR3 sequence is 16 residues long. CDR1 and CDR2 (germline): SGHDT, YYEEEE. After removal of 5 bases from V and 4 bases from J, the junction contained 13 bases not matched to a gene. For the CDR3, the DNA is TGTGCCAGCAGAATCCGAGACAGGGGTTGGGGCACTGAAGCTTTCTTT. Encoded protein: CASRIRDRGWGTEAFF. Looking up the rest from reference TRBV5-6 and TRBJ1-1 gives the full variable domain: DAGVTQSPTHLIKTRGQQVTLRCSPKSGHDTVSWYQQALGQGPQFIFQYYEEEERQRGNFPDRFSGHQFPNYSSELNVNALLLGDSALYLCASRIRDRGWGTEAFFGQGTRLTVV.

This clonotype was detected ten times or more. The chain recombines TRBV7-8 with TRBJ1-1; 7 bases match TRBD1. Germline assignment: CDR1 SGHVS and CDR2 FQNEAQ. V was pared by 10 bases and J by 0 bases, with 14 bases of the junction left unmatched. This CDR3 comprises 16 residues. CDR3 amino acids: CATREGARALNTEAFF. The CDR3 DNA reads TGTGCCACCAGAGAGGGGGCGAGGGCCCTGAACACTGAAGCTTTCTTT.

There are many counts of this clonotype. The chain combines TRBV6-5 with TRBJ2-7, with D possibly matching TRBD2 (5 bases). V shed 4 bases and J shed 2 bases, with 12 bases lying between them. The CDR3 contains 14 residues. From germline, CDR1 is MNHEY and CDR2 SVGAGI. CDR3 in DNA: TGTGCCAGCAGTTCCCCGTCGACTACCTACGAGCAGTACTTC. Protein sequence: CASSSPSTTYEQYF.

There are many counts of this clonotype. This rearrangement joins TRBV7-6 to TRBJ2-5; weak D call: TRBD2 (5 bases). V shed 5 bases and J shed 7 bases, with 11 bases lying between them. The CDR3 has 12 amino acids. The germline gives CDR1 SGHVS, CDR2 FNYEAQ. The CDR3 nucleotides are TGTGCCAGCAGCCCCAATGAGGGGACCCAGTACTTC. It specifies CASSPNEGTQYF.

This clonotype was seen many times. This chain connects TRBV9 to TRBJ1-4, with TRBD1 matching over 11 bases. The V gene end was trimmed by 0 bases and the J gene end by 8 bases; junction bases not matched to a gene: 9. CDR1 is SGDLS, CDR2 YYNGEE, per germline. This CDR3 region has 17 residues. CDR3 protein: CASSVGTGGAGGEKLFF. The CDR3 region has the DNA TGTGCCAGCAGCGTAGGGACAGGGGGCGCTGGTGGAGAAAAACTGTTTTTT.

This clonotype appeared many times. The V and J genes are TRBV30 and TRBJ1-1; 8 nucleotides align to TRBD1. Germline V lookup: CDR1 GTSNPN, CDR2 SVGIG (reference sequence). The CDR3 loop spans 13 amino acids. The trim removed 2 bases at V and 6 bases at J, leaving 5 bases unmatched. The CDR3 sequence is CAWSPSGGSEAFF. The CDR3 DNA follows: TGTGCCTGGAGTCCCTCAGGGGGCTCTGAAGCTTTCTTT.

The table lists this clonotype with many counts. The CDR3 protein is CASSFIRTGAYGYTF. CDR3 bases: TGTGCCAGCAGCTTTATTAGGACAGGGGCCTATGGCTACACCTTC. This rearrangement joins TRBV11-2 to TRBJ1-2; 9 nucleotides line up with TRBD1. The CDR3 sequence is 15 residues long. The V and J ends lost 3 bases and 4 bases, in that order; junction bases with no gene match: 6. Germline CDR1 reads SGHAT; CDR2 reads FQNNGV.

This clonotype was observed many times. V is TRBV7-6 and J is TRBJ2-7; 7 bases match TRBD2. The trim removed 2 bases at V and 0 bases at J, leaving 7 bases unmatched. The V gene's germline CDR1 is SGHVS and CDR2 FNYEAQ. The CDR3 contains 16 residues. In nucleotides, the CDR3 is TGTGCCAGCAGCTTAATAGTAGCGGGCGGCTCCTACGAGCAGTACTTC. It codes for CASSLIVAGGSYEQYF.

This clonotype was seen ten or more times. This chain links TRBV28 with TRBJ2-3, with 7 bases aligning to TRBD2. Germline values: CDR1 MDHEN, CDR2 SYDVKM. Trimming at V came to 4 bases and at J to 6 bases, leaving 13 bases not matched to a gene. The CDR3 is made up of 16 amino acids. In DNA form, the CDR3 reads TGTGCCAGCAGTTCCCCAAGCGGGATCATTCTGGATACGCAGTATTTT. It encodes CASSSPSGIILDTQYF.

Ten or more counts support this clonotype. The chain links TRBV20-1 to TRBJ2-1, with D unclear. The CDR3 has 12 amino acids. Per the germline V gene, CDR1 is DFQATT and CDR2 is SNEGSKA (reference sequence). The V end lost 3 bases, the J end lost 5 bases, and 8 bases lay between the germline ends. The CDR3 DNA reads as TGCAGTGCTAGGGCTAACGACAATGAGCAGTTCTTC. Translation gives CSARANDNEQFF.

This clonotype was observed many times. This sequence joins TRBV7-6 and TRBJ2-4; 9 bases are a match to TRBD2. The junction had 6 bases not matched to a gene; V was cut back by 0 bases and J by 6 bases. The CDR3 spans 16 residues. Germline assignment: CDR1 SGHVS and CDR2 FNYEAQ. The CDR3 DNA is TGTGCCAGCAGCTTAGCGCCCGCGGGAGGGGTAAACATTCAGTACTTC. Residues: CASSLAPAGGVNIQYF.

This clonotype was counted ten times or more. Here the CDR3 DNA reads TGTGCCAGCAGCTTAGGGGAGATGGGCAATCAGCCCCAGCATTTT. The encoded protein is CASSLGEMGNQPQHF. V is TRBV7-9 and J is TRBJ1-5; D ambiguous. Germline CDR1 SEHNR, CDR2 FQNEAQ (reference sequence). V gave up 1 base and J gave up 2 bases, with 9 bases separating them. The CDR3 totals 15 residues.

This clonotype has at least ten counts. The chain recombines TRBV5-1 with TRBJ2-3; 7 positions agree with TRBD1. The length of the CDR3 is 15 residues. Trimming cost V 5 bases and J 4 bases; bases outside gene matches: 10. The germline gives CDR1 SGHRS, CDR2 YFSETQ. CDR3 DNA sequence: TGCGCCAGCAGGAGGGACAGTCTAAGTGCAGATACGCAGTATTTT. Protein product: CASRRDSLSADTQYF.

This clonotype was seen at least ten times. CDR3 nucleotide sequence: TGCAGTGCTCGGGTAGCAGTACACTATGGCTACACCTTC. As protein: CSARVAVHYGYTF. The genes are TRBV20-1 and TRBJ1-2, with unresolved D. The CDR3 is 13 residues long. CDR1 and CDR2 (germline): DFQATT, SNEGSKA (reference sequence). Trimming removed 5 bases from V and 3 bases from J, with 13 bases in between.

This clonotype occurred many times. The chain combines TRBV29-1 with TRBJ1-5, with TRBD1 matching over 8 bases. CDR3 length: 13 residues. Trimming removed 7 bases from V and 1 base from J; junction bases left unmatched: 3. Germline V gene lookup returns CDR1 SQVTM and CDR2 ANQGSEA. The CDR3 region has the DNA TGCAGCGCCGGGGACAGGAGCAATCAGCCCCAGCATTTT. Translating it yields CSAGDRSNQPQHF.

This clonotype appeared a few times. The CDR3 loop is CASSYSQGGEQFF. The CDR3 nucleotides read TGTGCCAGCAGTTACTCGCAAGGGGGTGAGCAGTTCTTC. The rearrangement joins TRBV6-5 to TRBJ2-1; possible D gene TRBD1, 6 bases. Germline assignment: CDR1 MNHEY and CDR2 SVGAGI. There are 13 residues in the CDR3. Trimming pared 0 bases from V and 9 bases from J, leaving 9 bases between.

This clonotype was observed at least ten times. The genes are TRBV10-3 and TRBJ2-4, with a tentative D call TRBD1 (6 bases). Germline V CDR1 and CDR2: ENHRY, SYGVKD. V was trimmed by 5 bases and J by 7 bases, leaving 21 bases between them. The CDR3 sequence is 16 residues long. CDR3 DNA: TGTGCCATCAGTCCGTGGGGGACAAAAGGACCGAACATTCAGTACTTC. Protein: CAISPWGTKGPNIQYF.

This clonotype was counted ten times or more. This chain's CDR3 is CSAQLAGAKNIQYF. As DNA, the CDR3 is TGCAGTGCACAACTAGCGGGAGCCAAAAACATTCAGTACTTC. V is TRBV20-1 and J is TRBJ2-4, with TRBD2 matching over 9 bases. The ends lost 6 bases at V and 0 bases at J; junction bases unmatched: 3. Germline assignment: CDR1 DFQATT and CDR2 SNEGSKA (reference sequence). This CDR3 is 14 amino acids long.

This clonotype has at least ten counts. The chain uses TRBV6-1 and TRBJ2-1; 7 nucleotides line up with TRBD2. The J segment lost 12 bases and the V segment lost 8 bases, leaving 13 bases of the junction unmatched. This CDR3 spans 13 amino acids. CDR1 MNHNS and CDR2 SASEGT come from the germline V gene. The CDR3 protein is CASLLFGGRRQFF. CDR3 bases: TGTGCCAGCCTACTCTTTGGCGGGAGAAGGCAGTTCTTC.

This clonotype was observed at least ten times. This rearrangement joins TRBV6-5 to TRBJ2-1; 8 bases fit TRBD1. CDR1 MNHEY and CDR2 SVGAGI come from the germline V gene. The CDR3 extends over 16 amino acids. V shed 0 bases, J shed 6 bases, and the junction held 7 bases outside the gene matches. CDR3 region: CASSYSVITGGNEQFF. CDR3 DNA sequence: TGTGCCAGCAGTTACTCGGTAATAACAGGGGGCAATGAGCAGTTCTTC.

This clonotype has at least ten counts. Compared with germline, one end of the junction differs, possibly owing to a read error. The chain is built from TRBV29-1 and TRBJ2-1, with TRBD2 matching over 7 bases. From germline, CDR1 is SQVTM and CDR2 ANQGSEA. This CDR3 contains 16 residues. The CDR3 nucleotides are TGCAGCGTTGGCCAAGCGGGGACCCTCTCCTACAATGAGCAGTTTTTC. It is translated as CSVGQAGTLSYNEQFF.

The table lists this clonotype with many counts. The chain is built from TRBV5-1 and TRBJ2-4; D unresolved. V lost 3 bases and J 1 base, leaving 8 bases between the germline ends. The CDR3 contains 14 residues. The germline gives CDR1 SGHRS, CDR2 YFSETQ. The CDR3 DNA reads TGCGCCAGCAGCTCTTCCGCGGCCAAAAACATTCAGTACTTC. This sequence encodes CASSSSAAKNIQYF.

This clonotype was seen ten or more times. This rearrangement joins TRBV29-1 to TRBJ2-7, with D possibly matching TRBD1 (5 bases). CDR3 length equals 15 residues. V lost 2 bases to trimming and J lost 2 bases, with 16 bases between them. Germline V gene data show CDR1 as SQVTM and CDR2 as ANQGSEA. In nucleotides, the CDR3 is TGCAGCGTTGAATTACCAGGGCACATTACCTACGAGCAGTACTTC. It encodes CSVELPGHITYEQYF.

This clonotype was counted at least ten times. The chain carries TRBV7-8 and TRBJ2-7, with 7 nucleotides matching TRBD1. The V gene's germline CDR1 is SGHVS and CDR2 FQNEAQ. The V gene end was trimmed by 1 base and the J gene end by 6 bases; junction bases not matched to a gene: 6. The CDR3 is 14 amino acids. The CDR3 spells CASSLGDSPIEQYF. The CDR3 DNA reads TGTGCCAGCAGCTTAGGGGACAGTCCGATCGAGCAGTACTTC.

This clonotype was observed many times. The gene calls are TRBV20-1 and TRBJ1-1; perhaps TRBD1 as D (6 bases). The CDR3 loop spans 13 amino acids. V lost 5 bases to trimming and J lost 4 bases, with 14 bases between them. Looked up from germline, CDR1 is DFQATT and CDR2 is SNEGSKA (reference sequence). CDR3 sequence: CSASYEGVTEAFF. CDR3 DNA sequence: TGCAGTGCTTCCTACGAGGGGGTCACTGAAGCTTTCTTT.

Regarding this clonotype: Just one base apart from a much larger clone, this may be a read error. The J gene is TRBJ2-7, the V gene TRBV6-1; 7 positions match TRBD2. Germline V gene data show CDR1 as MNHNS and CDR2 as SASEGT. CDR3 size: 19 residues. The trim removed 0 bases at V and 3 bases at J, leaving 17 bases unmatched. This chain's CDR3 is CASSEARNLYGTTIYEQYF. CDR3 nucleotide sequence: TGTGCCAGCAGTGAAGCGCGAAATTTGTACGGGACTACAATCTACGAGCAGTACTTC.